This T cell receptor (beta chain) was captured by sequencing in a study of blood T cell repertoires in COVID-19 (dated by TCRdb to the early 2020s). For the wider study: The collaborator samples originated in the United States, Italy and Spain and spanned the acute and convalescent phases of COVID-19. The material from the prospective study consisted of cDNA or gDNA derived from T cells, B-cell-depleted T cells, or PBMCs. The dataset comprised deeply sampled blood TCRbeta repertoires from subjects exposed to, actively infected with, or recovered from COVID-19. The repertoires were released in a freely available public database intended as a resource for research on the immune response to SARS-CoV-2. Samples came from the ongoing ImmuneRACE study (first 160 participants) plus 1,254 subjects from 6 global collaborators. A de-identified subject ID, COVID-19 status, age in years and sex were almost always included in the sample metadata. Where available, HLA class I and class II types were taken from metadata supplied by the sample provider and were not determined by assay-based typing. Beyond this particular receptor, the publication reports: Clinical and demographic metadata were provided uncurated, with the amount varying by source and participant.

TCRbeta CDR3 regions were amplified from genomic DNA by means of the immunoSEQ Assay, a bias-controlled multiplex PCR. In the paper's pipeline: Within the assay, amplification of reference gene primers was used to estimate how many nucleated cells each sample contained. To quantify the absolute abundance of each unique TCRbeta CDR3 rearrangement, sequence reads were collapsed and filtered. For each sample, productive Simpson clonality was calculated by taking the square root of Simpson's diversity index across productive rearrangements. TCRdb carries this immuneACCESS record with in-frame sequences only. Its versions omit some clonotypes, under half of them owing to an unresolved V gene in the studies checked, with the rest unexplained. D and trimming come from the DNA, and the V and J calls and clone size come from that table. The sample contains over 150,000 clones, about 89% of them found a single time. Under 2% of the sample is held by the ten biggest clonotypes.

About this clone: Its cognate antigen has yet to be identified. No per-base quality is available; no much larger clone lies one base away.

Samples from volunteer blood donors who had recovered from COVID-19 were contributed by a second Seattle source. Whole blood was collected in K2EDTA tubes by collaborating institutions according to the institutions' own protocols. For TCRbeta analysis, collaborator samples were shipped as frozen whole blood, as isolated PBMCs, or as DNA extracted from either sample type. The CDR3 measures 14 amino acids from cysteine to phenylalanine. CDR3 DNA is the only sequence kept; it has 42 bases, read in frame from the first base. The germline V gene supplies CDR1 MDHEN and CDR2 SYDVKM. Trimming removed 7 bases from V and 3 bases from J; the gene matches leave 6 bases unexplained.

Here the chain combines TRBV28 and TRBJ1-5, and TRBD1 matches 7 of the central bases. The sample comprised peripheral blood. The receptor comes from a man aged 18-30 years who had recovered from COVID-19. The CDR3 sequence is CASTPGQVNQPQHF. The DNA reads TGTGCCAGCACTCCCGGACAGGTCAATCAGCCCCAGCATTTT.